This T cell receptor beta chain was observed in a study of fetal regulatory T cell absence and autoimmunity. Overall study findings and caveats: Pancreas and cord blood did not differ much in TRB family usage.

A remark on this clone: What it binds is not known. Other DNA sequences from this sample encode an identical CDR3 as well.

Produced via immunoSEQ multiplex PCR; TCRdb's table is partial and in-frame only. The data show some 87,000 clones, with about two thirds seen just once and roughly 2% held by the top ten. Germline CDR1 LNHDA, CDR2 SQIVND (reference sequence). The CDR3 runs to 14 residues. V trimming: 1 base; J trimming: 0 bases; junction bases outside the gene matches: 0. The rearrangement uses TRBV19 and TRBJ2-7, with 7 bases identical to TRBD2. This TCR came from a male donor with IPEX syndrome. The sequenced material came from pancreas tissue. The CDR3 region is CASSIAGGSYEQYF. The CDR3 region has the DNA TGTGCCAGTAGTATAGCGGGAGGCTCCTACGAGCAGTACTTC.